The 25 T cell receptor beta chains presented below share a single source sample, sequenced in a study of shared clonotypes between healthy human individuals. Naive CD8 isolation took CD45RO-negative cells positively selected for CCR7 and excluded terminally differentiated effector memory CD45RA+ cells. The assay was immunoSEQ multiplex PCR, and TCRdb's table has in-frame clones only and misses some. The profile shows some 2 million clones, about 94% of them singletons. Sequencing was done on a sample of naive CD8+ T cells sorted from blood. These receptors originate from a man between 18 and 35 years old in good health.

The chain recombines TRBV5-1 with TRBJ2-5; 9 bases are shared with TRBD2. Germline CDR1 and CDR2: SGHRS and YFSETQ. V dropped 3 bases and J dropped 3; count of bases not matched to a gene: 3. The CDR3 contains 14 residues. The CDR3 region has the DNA TGCGCCAGCAGCTCTTTAGCGGGAGAAGAGACCCAGTACTTC. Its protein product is CASSSLAGEETQYF.

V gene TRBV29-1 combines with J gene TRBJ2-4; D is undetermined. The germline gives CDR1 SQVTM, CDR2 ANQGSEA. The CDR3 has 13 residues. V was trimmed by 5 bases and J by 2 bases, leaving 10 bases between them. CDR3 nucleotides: TGCAGCGTTCATATGAAGTCCAAAAACATTCAGTACTTC. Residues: CSVHMKSKNIQYF.

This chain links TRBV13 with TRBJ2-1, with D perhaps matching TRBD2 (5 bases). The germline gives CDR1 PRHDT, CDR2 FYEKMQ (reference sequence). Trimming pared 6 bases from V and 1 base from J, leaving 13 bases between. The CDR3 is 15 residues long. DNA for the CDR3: TGTGCCAGCAGTTTTTCCGGGAAATCCTACAATGAGCAGTTCTTC. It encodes CASSFSGKSYNEQFF.

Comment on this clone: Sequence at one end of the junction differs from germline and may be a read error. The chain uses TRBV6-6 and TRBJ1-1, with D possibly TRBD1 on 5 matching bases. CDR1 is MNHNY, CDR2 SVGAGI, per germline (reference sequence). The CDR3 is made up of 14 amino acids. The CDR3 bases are TGTGCCAGCAGTTACAGGGGAGGAGACACTAAAGCTTTCTTT. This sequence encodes CASSYRGGDTKAFF.

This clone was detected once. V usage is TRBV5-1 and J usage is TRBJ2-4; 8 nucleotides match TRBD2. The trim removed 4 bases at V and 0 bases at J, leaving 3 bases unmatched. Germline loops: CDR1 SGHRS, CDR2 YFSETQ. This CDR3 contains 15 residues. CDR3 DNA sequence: TGCGCCAGCAGCCCGGGGGGGCTAGCCAAAAACATTCAGTACTTC. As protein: CASSPGGLAKNIQYF.

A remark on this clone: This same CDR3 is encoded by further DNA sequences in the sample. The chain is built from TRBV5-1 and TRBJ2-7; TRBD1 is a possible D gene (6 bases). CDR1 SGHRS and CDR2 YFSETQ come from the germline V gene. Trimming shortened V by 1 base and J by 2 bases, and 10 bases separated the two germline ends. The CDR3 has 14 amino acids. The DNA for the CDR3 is TGCGCCAGCAGCTTGCAGGGGACAACCTACGAGCAGTACTTC. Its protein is CASSLQGTTYEQYF.

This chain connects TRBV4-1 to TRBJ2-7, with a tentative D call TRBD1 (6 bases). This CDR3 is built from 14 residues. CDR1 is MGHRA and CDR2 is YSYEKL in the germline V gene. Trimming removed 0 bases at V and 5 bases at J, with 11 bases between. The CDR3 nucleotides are TGCGCCAGCAGCCAAGACAGGGGTTTCGACGAGCAGTACTTC. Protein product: CASSQDRGFDEQYF.

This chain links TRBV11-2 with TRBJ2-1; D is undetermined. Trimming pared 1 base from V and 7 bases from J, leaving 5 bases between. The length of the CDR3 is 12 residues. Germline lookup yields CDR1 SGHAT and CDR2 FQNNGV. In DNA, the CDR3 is TGTGCCAGCAGCTTAGGATGGAATGAGCAGTTCTTC. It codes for CASSLGWNEQFF.

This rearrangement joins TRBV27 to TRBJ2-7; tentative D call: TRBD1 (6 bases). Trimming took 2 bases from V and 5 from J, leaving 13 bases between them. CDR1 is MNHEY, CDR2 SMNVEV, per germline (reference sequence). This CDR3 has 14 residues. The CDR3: CASSLGTGMDEQYF. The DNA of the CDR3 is TGTGCCAGCAGTTTAGGTACAGGGATGGACGAGCAGTACTTC.

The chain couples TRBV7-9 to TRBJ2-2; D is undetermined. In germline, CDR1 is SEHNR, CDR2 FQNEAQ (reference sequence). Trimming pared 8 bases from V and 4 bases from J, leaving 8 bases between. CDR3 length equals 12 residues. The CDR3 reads CASGPFTGELFF. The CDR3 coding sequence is TGTGCCAGCGGGCCTTTCACCGGGGAGCTGTTTTTT.

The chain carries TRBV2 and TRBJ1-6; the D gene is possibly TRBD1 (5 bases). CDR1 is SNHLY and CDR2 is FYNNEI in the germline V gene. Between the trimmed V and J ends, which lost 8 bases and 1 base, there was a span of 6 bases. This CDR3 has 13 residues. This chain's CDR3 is CASDRSYNSPLHF. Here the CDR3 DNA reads TGTGCCAGCGACAGATCCTATAATTCACCCCTCCACTTT. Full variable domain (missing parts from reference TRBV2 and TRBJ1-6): EPEVTQTPSHQVTQMGQEVILRCVPISNHLYFYWYRQILGQKVEFLVSFYNNEISEKSEIFDDQFSVERPDGSNFTLKIRSTKLEDSAMYFCASDRSYNSPLHFGNGTRLTVT.

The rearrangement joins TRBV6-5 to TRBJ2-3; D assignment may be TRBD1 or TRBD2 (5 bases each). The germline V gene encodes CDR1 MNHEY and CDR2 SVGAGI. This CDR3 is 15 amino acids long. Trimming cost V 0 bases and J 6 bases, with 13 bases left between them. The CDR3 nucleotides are TGTGCCAGCAGTTACTCGGGAGATAACAGGGATACGCAGTATTTT. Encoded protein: CASSYSGDNRDTQYF.

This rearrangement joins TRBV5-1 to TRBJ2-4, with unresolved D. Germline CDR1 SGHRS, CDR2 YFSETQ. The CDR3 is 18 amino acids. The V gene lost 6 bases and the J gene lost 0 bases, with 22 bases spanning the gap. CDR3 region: CASTPTGLEGLAKNIQYF. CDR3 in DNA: TGCGCCAGCACCCCGACTGGCTTAGAAGGGCTAGCCAAAAACATTCAGTACTTC. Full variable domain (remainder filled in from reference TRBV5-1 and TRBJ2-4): KAGVTQTPRYLIKTRGQQVTLSCSPISGHRSVSWYQQTPGQGLQFLFEYFSETQRNKGNFPGRFSGRQFSNSRSEMNVSTLELGDSALYLCASTPTGLEGLAKNIQYFGAGTRLSVL.

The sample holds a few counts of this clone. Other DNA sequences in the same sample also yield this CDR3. DNA of the CDR3: TGCGCCAGCAGCCAAGAACCAGGGGACCAGCCCCAGCATTTT. It is translated as CASSQEPGDQPQHF. The chain uses TRBV4-1 and TRBJ1-5; perhaps TRBD1 as D (6 bases). Trimming cost V 0 bases and J 7 bases, with 10 bases left between them. Germline values: CDR1 MGHRA, CDR2 YSYEKL. The CDR3 consists of 14 residues.

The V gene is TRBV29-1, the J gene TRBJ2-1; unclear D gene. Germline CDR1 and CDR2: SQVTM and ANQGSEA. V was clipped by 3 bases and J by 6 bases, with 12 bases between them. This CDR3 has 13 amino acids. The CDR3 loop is CSVDLQPPNEQFF. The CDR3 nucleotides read TGCAGCGTTGATCTACAGCCCCCCAATGAGCAGTTCTTC.

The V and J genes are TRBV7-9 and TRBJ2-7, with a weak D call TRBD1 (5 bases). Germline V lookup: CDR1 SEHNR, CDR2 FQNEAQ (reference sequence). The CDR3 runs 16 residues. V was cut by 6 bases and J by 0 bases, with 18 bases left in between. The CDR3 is CASSYTLGVYSYEQYF. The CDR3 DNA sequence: TGTGCCAGCAGTTATACGTTAGGGGTCTACTCCTACGAGCAGTACTTC. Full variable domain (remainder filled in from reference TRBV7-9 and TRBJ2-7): DTGVSQNPRHKITKRGQNVTFRCDPISEHNRLYWYRQTLGQGPEFLTYFQNEAQLEKSRLLSDRFSAERPKGSFSTLEIQRTEQGDSAMYLCASSYTLGVYSYEQYFGPGTRLTVT.

The CDR3 protein is CASSYSLGLAGVEQYF. CDR3 coding DNA: TGTGCCAGCAGTTACTCGTTGGGCCTAGCGGGAGTCGAGCAGTACTTC. The chain recombines TRBV6-5 with TRBJ2-7; TRBD2 aligns across 10 bases. Germline V lookup: CDR1 MNHEY, CDR2 SVGAGI. V lost 0 bases to trimming and J lost 6 bases; unmatched junction nucleotides: 8. The length of the CDR3 is 16 residues.

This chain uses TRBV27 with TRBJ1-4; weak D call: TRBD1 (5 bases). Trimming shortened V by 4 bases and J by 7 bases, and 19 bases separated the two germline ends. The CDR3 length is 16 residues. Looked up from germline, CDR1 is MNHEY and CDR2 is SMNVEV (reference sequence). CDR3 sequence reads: CASSSSPGPPIEKLFF. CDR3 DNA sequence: TGTGCCAGCAGTTCCAGCCCGGGACCTCCGATTGAAAAACTGTTTTTT.

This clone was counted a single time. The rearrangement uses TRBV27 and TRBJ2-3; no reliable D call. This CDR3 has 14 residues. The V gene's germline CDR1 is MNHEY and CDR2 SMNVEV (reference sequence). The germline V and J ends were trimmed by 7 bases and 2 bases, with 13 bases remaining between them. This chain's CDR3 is CASMPADPTDTQYF. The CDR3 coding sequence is TGTGCCAGCATGCCGGCAGACCCCACAGATACGCAGTATTTT.

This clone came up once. CDR3 amino acids: CASSLSTGLAGEYNEQFF. For the CDR3, the DNA is TGTGCCAGCAGCTTATCAACCGGGCTAGCGGGGGAATACAATGAGCAGTTCTTC. V and J are TRBV13 and TRBJ2-1; 10 bases align to TRBD2. The V and J ends lost 2 bases and 4 bases, in that order; junction bases with no gene match: 11. The CDR3 has 18 amino acids. Germline assignment: CDR1 PRHDT and CDR2 FYEKMQ (reference sequence).

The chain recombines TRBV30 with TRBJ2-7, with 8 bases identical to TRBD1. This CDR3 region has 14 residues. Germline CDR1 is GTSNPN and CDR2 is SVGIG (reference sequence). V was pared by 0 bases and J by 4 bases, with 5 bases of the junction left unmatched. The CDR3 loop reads CAWSVWTGFYEQYF. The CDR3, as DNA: TGTGCCTGGAGTGTTTGGACAGGGTTTTACGAGCAGTACTTC.

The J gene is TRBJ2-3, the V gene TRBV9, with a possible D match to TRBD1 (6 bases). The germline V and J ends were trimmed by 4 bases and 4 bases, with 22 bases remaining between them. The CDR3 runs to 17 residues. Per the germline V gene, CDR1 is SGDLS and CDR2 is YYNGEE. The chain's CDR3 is CASSQGLGGPEADTQYF. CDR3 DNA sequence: TGTGCCAGCAGCCAGGGGCTAGGGGGACCCGAGGCAGATACGCAGTATTTT.

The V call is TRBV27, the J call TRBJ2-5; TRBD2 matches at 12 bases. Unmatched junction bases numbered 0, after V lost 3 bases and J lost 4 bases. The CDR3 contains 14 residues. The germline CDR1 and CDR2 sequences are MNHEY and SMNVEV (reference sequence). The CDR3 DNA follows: TGTGCCAGCAGTTTGACTAGCGGGGGAGAGACCCAGTACTTC. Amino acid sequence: CASSLTSGGETQYF.

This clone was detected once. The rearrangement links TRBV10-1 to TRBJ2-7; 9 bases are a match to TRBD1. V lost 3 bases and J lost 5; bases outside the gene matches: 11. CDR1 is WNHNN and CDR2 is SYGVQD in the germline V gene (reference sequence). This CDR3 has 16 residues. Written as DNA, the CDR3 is TGCGCCAGCAGTGACCCCCCGGGACAGGGTGGCAACGAGCAGTACTTC. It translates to CASSDPPGQGGNEQYF.

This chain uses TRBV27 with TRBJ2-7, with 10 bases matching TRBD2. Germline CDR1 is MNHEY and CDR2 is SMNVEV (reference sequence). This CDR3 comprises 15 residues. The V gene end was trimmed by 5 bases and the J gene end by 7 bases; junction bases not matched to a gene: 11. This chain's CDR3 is CASSPHSGRVGEQYF. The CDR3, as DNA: TGTGCCAGCAGTCCTCACAGCGGGAGGGTGGGAGAGCAGTACTTC.